These T cell receptor beta chains were read from a single sample in a study of post-analysis software for immune sequencing data. TCRdb recomputed calls from the PCR reads with MiXCR, one row per CDR3 protein. The sample carries 380,000 or so distinct CDR3 sequences, less than 40% recorded once. Sequencing was performed on blood. All receptors derive from a girl aged 5 to 17 with multiple sclerosis. Each CDR3 is given without its conserved first and last residue.

TRBV5-1 | ASSLVRIDRNSYEQY
TRBV28 | ASSLGGNREETQY
TRBV7-9 | ASSLSDRGNQPQH
TRBV6-2/TRBV6-3 | ASSPADVDEQF
TRBV4-3 | ASSQEPREGPYGYT
TRBV7-2 | ASSARQGSNEKLF
TRBV20-1 | SARAGQGGTDTQY
TRBV15 | ATIRGGSNEKLF
TRBV9 | ASSVGGLGTNEKLF
TRBV11-2 | ASSFPTQDYSSTDTQY
TRBV5-6 | ASSLGRDSPVGYT
TRBV4-3 | ASSQTWGRETQY
TRBV25-1 | ASSDEDREVQF
TRBV10-3 | AISEDSNYEQY